This T cell receptor (beta chain) came from a study of cytomegalovirus exposure and HLA in healthy donors. Notes on the study in general: Testing in vitro showed a few CMV-associated chains specific for CMV antigens.

60 Vbeta and 13 Jbeta primers were used in PCR. Data came from immunoSEQ multiplex PCR; TCRdb stores just in-frame clones and leaves some out. The sample lists around 180,000 clones, 75% to 85% occurring once. Germline loops: CDR1 SGHVS, CDR2 FNYEAQ. V was clipped by 0 bases and J by 4 bases; unmatched bases: 7. CDR3 length: 16 amino acids. To note about this clone: Its antigen remains unknown.

The chain joins TRBV7-6 to TRBJ2-5, with 8 positions matching TRBD2. This clonotype originated in a girl aged 2-10 years in good health and CMV-seropositive. The sequenced sample was PBMCs. This CDR3 reads CASSLAAREGRETQYF. The DNA of the CDR3 is TGTGCCAGCAGCTTAGCTGCCCGGGAGGGGAGAGAGACCCAGTACTTC.